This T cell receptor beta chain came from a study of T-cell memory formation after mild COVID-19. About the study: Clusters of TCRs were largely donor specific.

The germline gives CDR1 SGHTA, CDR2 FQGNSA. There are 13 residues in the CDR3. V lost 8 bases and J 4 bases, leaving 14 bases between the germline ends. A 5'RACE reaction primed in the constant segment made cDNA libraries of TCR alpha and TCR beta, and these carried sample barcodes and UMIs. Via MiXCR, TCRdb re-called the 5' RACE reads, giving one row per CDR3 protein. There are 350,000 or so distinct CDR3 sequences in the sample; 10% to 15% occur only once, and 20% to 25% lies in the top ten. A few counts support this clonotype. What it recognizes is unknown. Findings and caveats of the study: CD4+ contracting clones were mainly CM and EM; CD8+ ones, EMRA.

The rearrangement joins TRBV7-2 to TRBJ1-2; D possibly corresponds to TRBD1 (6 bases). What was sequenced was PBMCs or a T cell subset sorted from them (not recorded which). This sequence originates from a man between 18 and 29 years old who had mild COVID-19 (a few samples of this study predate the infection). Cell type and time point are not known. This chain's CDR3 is CASEAGGLYGYTF. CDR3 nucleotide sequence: TGTGCCAGCGAGGCCGGGGGGCTCTATGGCTACACCTTC.